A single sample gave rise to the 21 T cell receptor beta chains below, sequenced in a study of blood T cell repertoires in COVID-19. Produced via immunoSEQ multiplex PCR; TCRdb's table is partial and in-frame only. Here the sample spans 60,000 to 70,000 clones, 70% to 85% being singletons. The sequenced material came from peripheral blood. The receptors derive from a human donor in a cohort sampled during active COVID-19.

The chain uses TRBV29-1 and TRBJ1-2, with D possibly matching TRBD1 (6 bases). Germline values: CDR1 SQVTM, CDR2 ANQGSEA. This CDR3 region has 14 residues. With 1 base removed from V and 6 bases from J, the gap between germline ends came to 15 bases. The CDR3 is CSVEVSQGMNGYTF. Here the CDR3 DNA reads TGCAGCGTTGAAGTCAGCCAGGGGATGAATGGCTACACCTTC.

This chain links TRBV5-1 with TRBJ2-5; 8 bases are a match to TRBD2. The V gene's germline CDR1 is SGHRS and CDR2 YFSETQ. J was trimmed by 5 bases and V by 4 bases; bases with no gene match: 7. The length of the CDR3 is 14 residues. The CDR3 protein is CASSPRGGGETQYF. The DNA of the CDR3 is TGCGCCAGCAGCCCTCGGGGGGGAGGCGAGACCCAGTACTTC.

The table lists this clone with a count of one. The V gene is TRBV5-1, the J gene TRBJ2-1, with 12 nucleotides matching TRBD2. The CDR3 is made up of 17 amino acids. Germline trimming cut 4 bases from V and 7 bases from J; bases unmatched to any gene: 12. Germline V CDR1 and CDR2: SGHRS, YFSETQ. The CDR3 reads CASSPTLTSGGTNEQFF. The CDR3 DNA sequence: TGCGCCAGCAGCCCTACGCTGACTAGCGGGGGTACGAATGAGCAGTTCTTC.

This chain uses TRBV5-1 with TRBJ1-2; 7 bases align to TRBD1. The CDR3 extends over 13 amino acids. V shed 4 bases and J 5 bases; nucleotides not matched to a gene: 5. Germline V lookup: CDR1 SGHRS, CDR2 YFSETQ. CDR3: CASSPGTVYGYTF. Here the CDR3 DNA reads TGCGCCAGCAGCCCCGGGACAGTGTATGGCTACACCTTC.

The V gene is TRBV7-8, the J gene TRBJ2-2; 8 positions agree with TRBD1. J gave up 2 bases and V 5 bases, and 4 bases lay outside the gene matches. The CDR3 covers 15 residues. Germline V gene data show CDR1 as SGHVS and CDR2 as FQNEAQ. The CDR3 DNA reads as TGTGCCAGCAGCCGGGACAGGCTAAACACCGGGGAGCTGTTTTTT. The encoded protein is CASSRDRLNTGELFF.

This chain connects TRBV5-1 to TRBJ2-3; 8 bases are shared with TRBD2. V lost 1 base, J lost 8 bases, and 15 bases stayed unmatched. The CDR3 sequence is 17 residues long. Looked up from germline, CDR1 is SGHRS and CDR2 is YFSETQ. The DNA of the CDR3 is TGCGCCAGCAGCTTGTTAGTTAGCGGGGACTCCTCGTTTACGCAGTATTTT. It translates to CASSLLVSGDSSFTQYF.

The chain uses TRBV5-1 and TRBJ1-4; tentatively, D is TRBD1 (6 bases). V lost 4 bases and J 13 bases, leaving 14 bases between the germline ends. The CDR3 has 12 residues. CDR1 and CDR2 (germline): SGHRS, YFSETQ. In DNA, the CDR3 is TGCGCCAGCAGCCCGCCGGGACATGGACTGTTTTTT. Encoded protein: CASSPPGHGLFF.

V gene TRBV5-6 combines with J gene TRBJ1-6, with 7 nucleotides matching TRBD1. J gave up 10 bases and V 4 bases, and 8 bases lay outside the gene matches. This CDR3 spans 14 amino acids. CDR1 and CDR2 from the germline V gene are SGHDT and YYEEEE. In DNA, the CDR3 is TGTGCCAGCAGCCCGAGACAGGGACGATCACCCCTCCACTTT. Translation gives CASSPRQGRSPLHF.

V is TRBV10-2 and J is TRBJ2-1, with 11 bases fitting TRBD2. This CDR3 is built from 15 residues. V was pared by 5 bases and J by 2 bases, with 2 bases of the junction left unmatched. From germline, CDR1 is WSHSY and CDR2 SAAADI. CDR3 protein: CASSLLAGAYNEQFF. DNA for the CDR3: TGCGCCAGCAGTTTACTAGCGGGGGCCTACAATGAGCAGTTCTTC.

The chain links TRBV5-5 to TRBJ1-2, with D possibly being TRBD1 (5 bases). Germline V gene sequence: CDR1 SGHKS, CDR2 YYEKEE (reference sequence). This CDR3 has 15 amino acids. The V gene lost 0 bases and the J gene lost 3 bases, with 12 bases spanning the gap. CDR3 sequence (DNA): TGTGCCAGCAGCTTGGCGCCCCCAGGGTACTATGGCTACACCTTC. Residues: CASSLAPPGYYGYTF. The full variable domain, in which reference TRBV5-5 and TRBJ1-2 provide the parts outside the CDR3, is DAGVTQSPTHLIKTRGQQVTLRCSPISGHKSVSWYQQVLGQGPQFIFQYYEKEERGRGNFPDRFSARQFPNYSSELNVNALLLGDSALYLCASSLAPPGYYGYTFGSGTRLTVV.

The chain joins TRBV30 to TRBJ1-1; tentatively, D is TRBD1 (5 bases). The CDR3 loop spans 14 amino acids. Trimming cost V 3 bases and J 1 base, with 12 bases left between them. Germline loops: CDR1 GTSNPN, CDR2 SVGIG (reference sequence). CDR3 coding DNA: TGTGCCTGGAGCCCCCGGCAGGGGAACACTGAAGCTTTCTTT. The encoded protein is CAWSPRQGNTEAFF. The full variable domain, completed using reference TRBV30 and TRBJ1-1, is SQTIHQWPATLVQPVGSPLSLECTVEGTSNPNLYWYRQAAGRGLQLLFYSVGIGQISSEVPQNLSASRPQDRQFILSSKKLLLSDSGFYLCAWSPRQGNTEAFFGQGTRLTVV.

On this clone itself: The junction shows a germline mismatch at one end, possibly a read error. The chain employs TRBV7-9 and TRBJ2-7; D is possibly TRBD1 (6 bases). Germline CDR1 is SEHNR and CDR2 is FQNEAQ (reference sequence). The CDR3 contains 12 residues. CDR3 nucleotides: TGTGCCAGCAGCCGAGAACAAGGACAGCAGTTTTTC. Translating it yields CASSREQGQQFF.

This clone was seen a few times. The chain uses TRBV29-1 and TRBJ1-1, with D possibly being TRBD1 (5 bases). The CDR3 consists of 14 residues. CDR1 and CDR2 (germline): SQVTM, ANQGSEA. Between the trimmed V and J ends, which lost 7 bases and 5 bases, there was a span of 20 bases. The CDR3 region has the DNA TGCAGCGCCGGGTCCAGGGTAAGTGGGACTGAAGCTTTCTTT. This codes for CSAGSRVSGTEAFF. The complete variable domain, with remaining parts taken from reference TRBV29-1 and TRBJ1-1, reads SAVISQKPSRDICQRGTSLTIQCQVDSQVTMMFWYRQQPGQSLTLIATANQGSEATYESGFVIDKFPISRPNLTFSTLTVSNMSPEDSSIYLCSAGSRVSGTEAFFGQGTRLTVV.

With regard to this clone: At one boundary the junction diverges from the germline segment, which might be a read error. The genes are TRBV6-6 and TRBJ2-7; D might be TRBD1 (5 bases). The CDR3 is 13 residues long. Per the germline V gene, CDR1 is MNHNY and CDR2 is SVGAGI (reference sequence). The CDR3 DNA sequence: TGTGCCAGCACCCAGGACATATCCTACGAGCATTACTTC. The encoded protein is CASTQDISYEHYF.

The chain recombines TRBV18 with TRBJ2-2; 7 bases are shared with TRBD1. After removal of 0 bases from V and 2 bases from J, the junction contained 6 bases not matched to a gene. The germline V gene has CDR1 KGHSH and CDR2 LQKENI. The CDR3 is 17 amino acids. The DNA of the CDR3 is TGTGCCAGCTCACCACCGTCCGGGACAGCTAACACCGGGGAGCTGTTTTTT. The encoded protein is CASSPPSGTANTGELFF.

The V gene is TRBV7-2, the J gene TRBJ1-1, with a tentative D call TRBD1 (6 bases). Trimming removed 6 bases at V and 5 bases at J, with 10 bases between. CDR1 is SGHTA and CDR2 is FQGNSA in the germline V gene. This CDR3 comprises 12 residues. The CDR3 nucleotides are TGTGCCAGCAGTTATAGGGGGACTGAAGCTTTCTTT. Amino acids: CASSYRGTEAFF.

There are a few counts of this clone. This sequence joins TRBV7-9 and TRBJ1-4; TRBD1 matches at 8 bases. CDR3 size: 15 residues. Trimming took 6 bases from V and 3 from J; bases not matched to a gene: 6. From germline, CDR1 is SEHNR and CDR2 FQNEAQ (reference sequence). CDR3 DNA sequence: TGTGCCAGCAGTCCTGGACAGGGAGCTAATGAAAAACTGTTTTTT. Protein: CASSPGQGANEKLFF.

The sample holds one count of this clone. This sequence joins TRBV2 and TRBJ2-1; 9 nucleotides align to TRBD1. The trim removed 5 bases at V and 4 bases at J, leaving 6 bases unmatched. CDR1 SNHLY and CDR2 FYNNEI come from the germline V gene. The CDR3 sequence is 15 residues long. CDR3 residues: CASSPRQGGYNEQFF. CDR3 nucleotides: TGTGCCAGCAGTCCCCGACAGGGGGGGTACAATGAGCAGTTCTTC.

CDR3 in DNA: TGTGCCATCAGTGACTTCGCGGGGGGGCGAGAGACCCAGTACTTC. Protein: CAISDFAGGRETQYF. The rearrangement links TRBV10-3 to TRBJ2-5, with 9 positions matching TRBD2. Germline loops: CDR1 ENHRY, CDR2 SYGVKD. This CDR3 spans 15 amino acids. The junction had 6 bases not matched to a gene; V was cut back by 3 bases and J by 4 bases.

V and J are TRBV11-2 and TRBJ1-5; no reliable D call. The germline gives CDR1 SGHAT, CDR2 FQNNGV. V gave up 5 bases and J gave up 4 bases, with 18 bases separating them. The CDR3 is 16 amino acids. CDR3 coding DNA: TGTGCCAGCAGCCGAGGGAGGTCCCTTGGGAATCAGCCCCAGCATTTT. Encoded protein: CASSRGRSLGNQPQHF.

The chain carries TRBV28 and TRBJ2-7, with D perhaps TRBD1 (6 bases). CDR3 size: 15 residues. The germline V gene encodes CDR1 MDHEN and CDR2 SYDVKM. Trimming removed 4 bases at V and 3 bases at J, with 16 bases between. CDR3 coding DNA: TGTGCCAGCAGTTCACGCGTTGACAGGAACTACGAGCAGTACTTC. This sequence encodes CASSSRVDRNYEQYF.